The 30 T cell receptor beta chains in this list originate from one sample, sequenced in a study of blood T cell repertoires in COVID-19. Clones were read by immunoSEQ multiplex PCR, and TCRdb kept only the in-frame ones, dropping some. The repertoire consists of around 430,000 clones, with approximately 88% occurring once and the leading ten covering over 9.5%. Sequencing used peripheral blood. These receptors were obtained from a woman in her forties or fifties with COVID-19, enrolled during active disease.

This clone has a handful of counts. The V and J genes are TRBV5-5 and TRBJ2-2; 8 bases match TRBD1. The CDR3 has 15 residues. V lost 4 bases and J lost 5; bases outside the gene matches: 7. Germline V gene lookup returns CDR1 SGHKS and CDR2 YYEKEE (reference sequence). The CDR3 DNA follows: TGTGCCAGCAGCCCGTGGACAGGGCGGACCGGGGAGCTGTTTTTT. Amino acids: CASSPWTGRTGELFF.

This clone was seen only once. The chain recombines TRBV28 with TRBJ1-6; weak D call: TRBD1 (5 bases). The CDR3 is made up of 14 amino acids. The germline CDR1 and CDR2 sequences are MDHEN and SYDVKM. V lost 3 bases and J 8 bases, leaving 11 bases between the germline ends. CDR3 nucleotides: TGTGCCAGCAGTTTGTGGGGGGGGGATTCACCCCTCCACTTT. Protein product: CASSLWGGDSPLHF.

The chain links TRBV7-8 to TRBJ1-2; D gene unclear. V was pared by 2 bases and J by 2 bases, with 12 bases between. CDR1 SGHVS and CDR2 FQNEAQ come from the germline V gene. CDR3 length: 15 residues. The CDR3 DNA reads TGTGCCAGCAGCTTAAGTGGCAACCCGAACTATGGCTACACCTTC. It encodes CASSLSGNPNYGYTF. The whole variable domain, filled in from reference TRBV7-8 and TRBJ1-2, reads GAGVSQSPRYKVAKRGQDVALRCDPISGHVSLFWYQQALGQGPEFLTYFQNEAQLDKSGLPSDRFFAERPEGSVSTLKIQRTQQEDSAVYLCASSLSGNPNYGYTFGSGTRLTVV.

The chain employs TRBV19 and TRBJ2-1; 8 bases line up with TRBD1. Germline assignment: CDR1 LNHDA and CDR2 SQIVND (reference sequence). Unmatched junction bases numbered 10, after V lost 0 bases and J lost 9 bases. CDR3 length: 16 amino acids. The CDR3 sequence is CASSIEGFQQGVEQFF. CDR3 DNA: TGTGCCAGTAGTATAGAGGGGTTCCAACAGGGGGTTGAGCAGTTCTTC.

The chain employs TRBV19 and TRBJ1-2, with 7 nucleotides matching TRBD1. The V gene's germline CDR1 is LNHDA and CDR2 SQIVND (reference sequence). The trim removed 1 base at V and 4 bases at J, leaving 9 bases unmatched. The CDR3 has 16 residues. CDR3 region: CASSIAIGTAPYGYTF. DNA of the CDR3: TGTGCCAGTAGTATAGCCATCGGGACAGCACCCTATGGCTACACCTTC.

The CDR3 DNA is TGTGCCAGCAGCCCCGGGAGCGGGGGGGTCGCGTTCTTC. Its translation: CASSPGSGGVAFF. The chain carries TRBV11-3 and TRBJ2-1; TRBD2 matches at 10 bases. V gave up 5 bases and J gave up 15 bases; unmatched junction bases: 10. Germline CDR1 reads SGHNT; CDR2 reads YENEEA. The CDR3 extends over 13 amino acids.

The chain combines TRBV6-5 with TRBJ1-1; D is possibly TRBD1 (6 bases). Trimming pared 7 bases from V and 1 base from J, leaving 16 bases between. The CDR3 loop spans 15 amino acids. Germline V lookup: CDR1 MNHEY, CDR2 SVGAGI. The CDR3 DNA is TGTGCCAGCAAGGTCCTCGGACAGCCGAACACTGAAGCTTTCTTT. Encoded protein: CASKVLGQPNTEAFF.

The J gene is TRBJ2-2, the V gene TRBV30; 11 nucleotides line up with TRBD1. CDR3 length equals 16 residues. Germline V gene data show CDR1 as GTSNPN and CDR2 as SVGIG (reference sequence). V shed 4 bases and J 3 bases; nucleotides not matched to a gene: 7. The CDR3 spells CAWTRTGGFYTGELFF. CDR3 bases: TGTGCCTGGACGCGGACAGGGGGCTTCTACACCGGGGAGCTGTTTTTT.

The chain employs TRBV7-2 and TRBJ2-3; 8 nucleotides agree with TRBD2. This CDR3 has 17 amino acids. J gave up 1 base and V 5 bases, and 11 bases lay outside the gene matches. Germline V lookup: CDR1 SGHTA, CDR2 FQGNSA. The CDR3 DNA follows: TGTGCCAGCAGCCGTAGCGGGGTTCGGGGTGGCACAGATACGCAGTATTTT. It specifies CASSRSGVRGGTDTQYF.

The chain has TRBV15 and TRBJ1-4; perhaps TRBD1 as D (6 bases). The length of the CDR3 is 14 residues. V was shortened by 1 base and J by 8 bases, with 11 bases between the two germline ends. The germline gives CDR1 LNHNV, CDR2 YYDKDF (reference sequence). The CDR3 sequence: CATSRAGVGEKLFF. The CDR3, as DNA: TGTGCCACCAGCAGAGCAGGGGTCGGGGAAAAACTGTTTTTT.

The chain links TRBV30 to TRBJ1-1; D may be TRBD1 (5 bases). The CDR3 is made up of 13 amino acids. Germline values: CDR1 GTSNPN, CDR2 SVGIG (reference sequence). Deletions cut 1 base from V and 0 bases from J, with 6 bases between. The CDR3 sequence is CAWSGQLNTEAFF. DNA for the CDR3: TGTGCCTGGAGTGGACAGCTGAACACTGAAGCTTTCTTT.

V usage is TRBV27 and J usage is TRBJ1-1; maybe TRBD1 (6 bases). The V gene's germline CDR1 is MNHEY and CDR2 SMNVEV (reference sequence). The CDR3 contains 14 residues. With 3 bases removed from V and 4 bases from J, the gap between germline ends came to 12 bases. In nucleotides, the CDR3 is TGTGCCAGCAGTTTTAATCCGGACAGCACTGAAGCTTTCTTT. This codes for CASSFNPDSTEAFF.

J is TRBJ2-5 and V is TRBV15, with 8 bases lining up with TRBD1. This CDR3 is built from 15 residues. CDR1 and CDR2 from the germline V gene are LNHNV and YYDKDF (reference sequence). The V segment lost 5 bases and the J segment 1 base; nucleotides outside the gene matches: 6. The DNA for the CDR3 is TGTGCCACCAGCGGCAGGGGGCAGAGCCAAGAGACCCAGTACTTC. Its translation is CATSGRGQSQETQYF.

The V gene is TRBV9, the J gene TRBJ1-1; D perhaps matches TRBD1 (5 bases). This CDR3 spans 14 amino acids. V was cut by 4 bases and J by 6 bases, with 16 bases left in between. Germline CDR1 SGDLS, CDR2 YYNGEE. CDR3 residues: CASSSGGLASEAFF. The CDR3 nucleotides read TGTGCCAGCAGCTCCGGGGGATTAGCTTCTGAAGCTTTCTTT.

The DNA for the CDR3 is TGCGCCAGCAGCCAAGATAAGGGACAAGTAAAGACTGAAGCTTTCTTT. Protein: CASSQDKGQVKTEAFF. The genes are TRBV4-1 and TRBJ1-1; TRBD1 might be the D (6 bases). Germline-derived CDR1 and CDR2 are MGHRA and YSYEKL. The CDR3 loop spans 16 amino acids. V lost 0 bases and J lost 5, with 16 bases in between.

The V gene is TRBV5-1, the J gene TRBJ1-1; D gene unclear. CDR1 and CDR2 (germline): SGHRS, YFSETQ. CDR3 length equals 16 residues. Deletions cut 4 bases from V and 7 bases from J, with 23 bases between. The CDR3 here is CASSIGSGSLRGEAFF. CDR3 DNA: TGCGCCAGCAGCATCGGATCCGGATCTTTACGGGGTGAAGCTTTCTTT.

This rearrangement joins TRBV6-1 to TRBJ2-7; D gene ambiguous. The V end was cut by 3 bases, the J end by 3 bases, with 9 bases between. The CDR3 has 13 residues. The germline V gene has CDR1 MNHNS and CDR2 SASEGT. The CDR3 spells CASSDQVRYEQYF. CDR3 nucleotide sequence: TGTGCCAGCAGTGACCAGGTACGCTACGAGCAGTACTTC.

The gene calls are TRBV5-4 and TRBJ2-2, with TRBD2 matching 12 bases. V gave up 4 bases and J gave up 5 bases; unmatched junction bases: 6. CDR1 and CDR2 (germline): SGHNT, YYREEE (reference sequence). CDR3 length: 16 residues. The CDR3 loop is CASSPASGGVTGELFF. The CDR3 coding sequence is TGTGCCAGCAGCCCGGCTAGCGGGGGGGTTACCGGGGAGCTGTTTTTT.

This chain uses TRBV5-5 with TRBJ2-7, with 7 positions matching TRBD1. Germline V gene lookup returns CDR1 SGHKS and CDR2 YYEKEE (reference sequence). After removal of 0 bases from V and 6 bases from J, the junction contained 3 bases not matched to a gene. This CDR3 is built from 13 residues. The CDR3 sequence: CASSLAGTAEQYF. CDR3 DNA sequence: TGTGCCAGCAGCTTGGCCGGGACAGCCGAGCAGTACTTC.

The chain uses TRBV25-1 and TRBJ2-7; no clear D gene. This CDR3 region has 11 residues. The germline V gene has CDR1 MGHDK and CDR2 SYGVNS. V dropped 6 bases and J dropped 4 bases, with 7 bases sitting between them. CDR3 sequence reads: CASSRIYEQYF. The CDR3 DNA is TGTGCCAGCAGCAGGATTTACGAGCAGTACTTC.

In this sample, this clone turned up once. The genes are TRBV24-1 and TRBJ1-2; a possible D gene is TRBD1 (6 bases). V was trimmed by 8 bases and J by 6 bases, leaving 12 bases between them. The germline V gene has CDR1 KGHDR and CDR2 SFDVKD. The CDR3 consists of 12 residues. CDR3 bases: TGTGCCACCAATAGGGGGATTGATGGCTACACCTTC. Translated: CATNRGIDGYTF.

V usage is TRBV5-1 and J usage is TRBJ1-2; the match to TRBD1 covers 9 bases. This CDR3 spans 14 amino acids. Germline CDR1 SGHRS, CDR2 YFSETQ. Trimming removed 4 bases from V and 5 bases from J; junction bases left unmatched: 6. CDR3 in DNA: TGCGCCAGCAGCATATCCGGGACAGGGTATGGCTACACCTTC. Translating gives CASSISGTGYGYTF. Based on the CDR3 plus reference TRBV5-1 and TRBJ1-2, the full variable domain is KAGVTQTPRYLIKTRGQQVTLSCSPISGHRSVSWYQQTPGQGLQFLFEYFSETQRNKGNFPGRFSGRQFSNSRSEMNVSTLELGDSALYLCASSISGTGYGYTFGSGTRLTVV.

This rearrangement joins TRBV6-1 to TRBJ1-1, with D tentatively TRBD1 (5 bases). Germline values: CDR1 MNHNS, CDR2 SASEGT. The CDR3 consists of 13 residues. V was shortened by 1 base and J by 11 bases, with 14 bases between the two germline ends. The CDR3 here is CASSEVDRGIAFF. CDR3 nucleotide sequence: TGTGCCAGCAGTGAAGTTGATCGGGGGATTGCTTTCTTT.

The rearrangement uses TRBV5-1 and TRBJ2-3, with D possibly being TRBD1 (6 bases). The germline V and J ends were trimmed by 4 bases and 3 bases, with 12 bases remaining between them. CDR1 is SGHRS and CDR2 is YFSETQ in the germline V gene. The length of the CDR3 is 14 residues. CDR3 bases: TGCGCCAGCAGCGAGTCGCAGGGGACAGATACGCAGTATTTT. Its protein product is CASSESQGTDTQYF.

CDR3 amino acids: CASSIDRGASTDTQYF. The CDR3 nucleotides read TGTGCCAGTAGTATAGATCGCGGTGCTAGCACAGATACGCAGTATTTT. V usage is TRBV19 and J usage is TRBJ2-3, with unresolved D. The CDR3 loop spans 16 amino acids. V dropped 0 bases and J dropped 0 bases, with 10 bases sitting between them. Germline CDR1 is LNHDA and CDR2 is SQIVND (reference sequence).

The gene calls are TRBV29-1 and TRBJ1-1; possible D gene TRBD1, 6 bases. Trimming pared 4 bases from V and 1 base from J, leaving 10 bases between. Per the germline V gene, CDR1 is SQVTM and CDR2 is ANQGSEA. This CDR3 is 13 amino acids long. Written as DNA, the CDR3 is TGCAGCGTTGTTAGGGGGGGGAACACTGAAGCTTTCTTT. Protein: CSVVRGGNTEAFF.

This chain connects TRBV5-6 to TRBJ1-5; no firm D call. Trimming removed 1 base from V and 4 bases from J, with 21 bases in between. Germline CDR1 reads SGHDT; CDR2 reads YYEEEE. The CDR3 runs 18 residues. For the CDR3, the DNA is TGTGCCAGCAGCTTGACCCTGGATGGGCTGCCCAATAATCAGCCCCAGCATTTT. This codes for CASSLTLDGLPNNQPQHF.

This chain links TRBV6-6 with TRBJ1-5; D is undetermined. CDR1 is MNHNY and CDR2 is SVGAGI in the germline V gene (reference sequence). With 2 bases removed from V and 5 bases from J, the gap between germline ends came to 4 bases. CDR3 length: 12 amino acids. CDR3 DNA sequence: TGTGCCAGCAGTTACAGAGATCAGCCCCAGCATTTT. This encodes CASSYRDQPQHF.

V is TRBV28 and J is TRBJ1-2; possible D gene TRBD1, 5 bases. The CDR3 is 13 amino acids. V lost 5 bases and J 8 bases, leaving 15 bases between the germline ends. Germline CDR1 reads MDHEN; CDR2 reads SYDVKM. CDR3 nucleotide sequence: TGTGCCAGCAGTCCGGACACCTCCCGAGGCTACACCTTC. The encoded protein is CASSPDTSRGYTF.

The chain carries TRBV6-5 and TRBJ2-7; D might be TRBD1 (7 bases). The CDR3 sequence is 14 residues long. The germline V gene encodes CDR1 MNHEY and CDR2 SVGAGI. Trimming removed 6 bases from V and 0 bases from J, with 12 bases in between. The CDR3 loop is CASRGQTSSYEQYF. The CDR3 coding sequence is TGTGCCAGCAGGGGACAGACTAGCTCCTACGAGCAGTACTTC.